Here is one TCR beta chain with its context. This entry is derived from a study of blood T cell repertoires in COVID-19. Study-level information: Samples of COVID-19 (acute and convalescent) were obtained from the United States, Italy and Spain.

Assay: immunoSEQ multiplex PCR; the TCRdb copy retains only in-frame clones and omits some. The sample includes about 63,000 clones, over 70% of them seen just once. The CDR3 contains 13 residues. Germline V gene sequence: CDR1 SEHNR, CDR2 FQNEAQ (reference sequence). Trimming cost V 7 bases and J 10 bases; bases outside gene matches: 10. V usage is TRBV7-9 and J usage is TRBJ1-1; 9 bases match TRBD1. The clonotype comes from a man in his fifties with active COVID-19. Sequencing used peripheral blood. DNA for the CDR3: TGTGCCAGCACCCAACTACGACAGGGGGGAGCTTTCTTT. This sequence encodes CASTQLRQGGAFF.